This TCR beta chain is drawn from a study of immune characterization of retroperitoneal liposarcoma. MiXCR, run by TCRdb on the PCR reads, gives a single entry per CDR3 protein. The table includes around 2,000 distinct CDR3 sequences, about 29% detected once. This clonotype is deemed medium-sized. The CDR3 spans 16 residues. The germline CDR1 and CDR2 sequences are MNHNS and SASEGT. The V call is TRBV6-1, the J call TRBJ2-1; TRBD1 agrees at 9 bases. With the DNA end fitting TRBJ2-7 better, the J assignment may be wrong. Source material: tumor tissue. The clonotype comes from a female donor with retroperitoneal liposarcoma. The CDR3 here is CASSRRGGTGKYEQYF. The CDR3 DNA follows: TGTGCCAGCAGTCGAAGGGGGGGGACAGGGAAATACGAGCAGTACTTC.